The entry below gives a single TCR beta chain sequence along with its context. There is no known antigen for this receptor. No qualities accompany the bases; no much larger clone lies one base away. Other DNA sequences in this specimen translate into the identical CDR3. This sample is drawn from a study of OX40 agonist ivuxolimab in advanced cancers. Some background on the complete study: The costimulatory receptor OX40 (CD134) was targeted by ivuxolimab, a fully human IgG2 agonistic monoclonal antibody. Intravenous ivuxolimab was administered to patients every 2 weeks at six dose levels: 0.01, 0.1, 0.3, 1.5, 3 and 10 mg/kg. Among the 52 dose-escalation patients, roughly 20 had hepatocellular carcinoma, 15 or so melanoma, 9 renal cell carcinoma and 9 head and neck cancer. A male proportion of almost 85% and a mean age of approximately 58 years, ranging from 23 to 79, were recorded for the dose-escalation cohort. Patients were allowed to have had prior anti-PD-1, anti-PD-L1 or anti-CTLA-4 therapy, and approximately 40% of the dose-escalation patients had been treated with checkpoint inhibitors. Partial responses occurred in three dose-escalation patients, of whom one had hepatocellular carcinoma and two had cutaneous melanoma. Peripheral TCRbeta sequencing aimed to test whether ivuxolimab altered TCR sequence diversity and caused clonal T-cell expansion. The monotherapy dose-escalation portion (N of about 50 patients) of the phase I ivuxolimab trial is reported in the paper. General findings and caveats noted by the study authors: The antigen specificity of the peripheral T cells that underwent clonal expansion was not determined. Clonal expansion of both CD4+ and CD8+ blood T cells was observed from baseline to week 6 at doses 0.1 to 3.0 mg/kg. After ivuxolimab, more expanded clones were found on average in CD8+ T cells than in CD4+ T cells. Low levels of normalized T-cell clonal expansion were also seen in some patients who did not respond. Partial responders in the 0.1-3.0 mg/kg groups had among the lowest normalized peripheral clonal expansion, especially among CD8+ T cells.

Between the V and J ends, shortened by 2 bases and 7 bases respectively, the junction contains 9 bases. From the germline V gene, CDR1 is SGHDT and CDR2 is YYEEEE. From the cysteine up to the phenylalanine, the CDR3 has a length of 12 residues. The sequence is cut down to CDR3 DNA, 36 bases in frame from base 1. To sequence the TCRbeta CDR3 region, genomic DNA was isolated from the sorted cells. TCRbeta CDR3 regions were sequenced using the immunoSEQ Assay. TCRdb provides this immuneACCESS table in a form limited to in-frame rearrangements. Some clones are lacking; in checked studies, under half of them reflect an unresolved V gene, and why the rest are absent is not known. The sample table holds tens of thousands of clones, of which 80% to 85% were seen once. Of the sample, around a tenth falls within the top ten clones. Patients with autoimmune disease history or receiving systemic immunosuppression were excluded from the trial. Peripheral blood for TCR sequencing was drawn from every dose cohort at baseline, at cycle 4 day 1 and at cycle 7 day 1. Samples came from an open-label, multicenter, first-in-human phase I dose-escalation trial of ivuxolimab. The trial enrolled adults with locally advanced or metastatic head and neck squamous cell, hepatocellular, melanoma or renal cell carcinoma. Before TCR sequencing, CD4+ and CD8+ T cells were separately sorted from peripheral blood.

This clonotype was sampled from an adult with an advanced solid tumor such as melanoma, head and neck, liver or kidney cancer. The V gene is TRBV5-6 and the J gene is TRBJ1-1; the D gene lacks a confident call. This material consisted of CD4+ or CD8+ T cells sorted from blood, taken in a trial of the OX40 agonist ivuxolimab. The sequence in DNA is TGTGCCAGCAGCTTCGACGCCAATGAAGCTTTCTTT. Translation gives CASSFDANEAFF.